This T cell receptor beta chain originates from a study of T-cell memory formation after mild COVID-19. This clonotype came up a few times. Its target is unknown. After 5'RACE with constant-segment primers, TCR alpha and TCR beta cDNA libraries carrying sample barcodes and UMIs were obtained. Via MiXCR, TCRdb re-called the 5' RACE reads, giving one row per CDR3 protein. The table includes some 150,000 distinct CDR3 sequences, 15% to 20% detected once. Study-wide results and caveats: Still unconfirmed is whether the second-wave clones peaking on day 37 recognized SARS-CoV-2. Mainly in CM and EM were contracting CD4+ clones; CD8+ were in EMRA. Later expanders leaned CD4+, whereas clones that contracted between day 15 and 85 were balanced CD4/CD8.

The junction had 11 bases not matched to a gene; V was cut back by 1 base and J by 8 bases. CDR3 length: 16 amino acids. Per germline, CDR1 LGHNA and CDR2 YNFKEQ. This TCR derives from an adult woman who had mild COVID-19 (a few samples of this study predate the infection). Cell type and time point are not known. The specimen sequenced was PBMCs or a T cell subset sorted from them (not recorded which). The V call is TRBV4-2, the J call TRBJ2-1; 7 positions agree with TRBD2. CDR3 region: CASSQVAGGGRDEQFF. CDR3 coding DNA: TGTGCCAGCAGCCAAGTCGCAGGCGGGGGTAGGGATGAGCAGTTCTTC.